The clone carrying this T cell receptor beta chain came up many times. These data belong to a study of T cells in Graves' hyperthyroidism and ophthalmopathy. Germline CDR1 is MDHEN and CDR2 is SYDVKM. The CDR3 has 13 amino acids. The ends were cut back, 7 bases at V and 0 bases at J, with 4 bases in the middle. RNA transcripts yielded amplified TCR beta CDR3 regions. HTBI primers were used for first-round RT-PCR of the TCR CDR3. TCRdb analysed the multiplex PCR reads with MiXCR anew, one entry per CDR3 protein. The sample includes hundreds of thousands of distinct CDR3 sequences, roughly 13% of them seen just once.

The sequencing sample was made of blood. The genes are TRBV28 and TRBJ2-6; D remains ambiguous. The origin of this receptor is a woman between 18 and 29 years old with Graves' hyperthyroidism. The CDR3 DNA reads as TGTGCCAGCATTTTCTCTGGGGCCAACGTCCTGACTTTC. Protein: CASIFSGANVLTF.